The entry that follows covers one TCR beta chain sequence. It has no known antigen specificity. Per-base quality was not reported, and no clone a single base away is much larger than it. These data are taken from a study of control samples from healthy donors and cancer patients (TCRdb year 2020). The library was obtained by the immunoSEQ multiplex PCR assay. Not all clones reach the TCRdb copy of this immuneACCESS table, which keeps in-frame sequences only. Checked studies attribute under half of the gap to unresolved V genes and leave the rest unexplained. Here the sample has 95,000 to 150,000 clones; 80% to 95% occur a single time. The ten largest clones represent less than 0.65% of the sample. Germline trimming: 3 bases from V, 4 bases from J; junction bases outside gene matches: 11. The CDR3 contains 16 residues, cysteine and phenylalanine counted. The read is trimmed to its CDR3 DNA, 48 bases read in frame from base 1. Sequences MNHEY (CDR1) and SMNVEV (CDR2) are obtained from the germline V gene (reference sequence).

Recombination linked TRBV27 to TRBJ2-7, with 8 central nucleotides matching TRBD2. The receptor's source is a man at least 80 years old with head and neck cancer. The specimen sequenced was PBMCs. The sequenced DNA is TGTGCCAGCAGTTTCTCGGGGGGGCACAGGGCTTACGAGCAGTACTTC. Its product reads: CASSFSGGHRAYEQYF.